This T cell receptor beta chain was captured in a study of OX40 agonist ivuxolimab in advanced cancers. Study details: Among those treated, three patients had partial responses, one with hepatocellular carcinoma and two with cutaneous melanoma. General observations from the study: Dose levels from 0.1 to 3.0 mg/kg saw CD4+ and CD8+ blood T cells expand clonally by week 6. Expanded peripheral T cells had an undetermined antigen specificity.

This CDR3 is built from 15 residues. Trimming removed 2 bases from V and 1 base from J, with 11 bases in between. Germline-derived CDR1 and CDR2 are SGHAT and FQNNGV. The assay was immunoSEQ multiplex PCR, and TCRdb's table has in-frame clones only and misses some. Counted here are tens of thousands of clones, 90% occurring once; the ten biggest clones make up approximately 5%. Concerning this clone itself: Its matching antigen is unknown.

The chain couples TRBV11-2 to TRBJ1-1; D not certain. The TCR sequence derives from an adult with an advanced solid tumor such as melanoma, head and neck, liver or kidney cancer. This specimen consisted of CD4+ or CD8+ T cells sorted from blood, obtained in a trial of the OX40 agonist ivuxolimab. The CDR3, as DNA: TGTGCCAGCAGCTTACTCCGGGGTCCGAACACTGAAGCTTTCTTT. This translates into CASSLLRGPNTEAFF.